Sequencing of this T cell receptor (beta chain) was carried out in a study of post-analysis software for immune sequencing data. Study context: The cohort encompassed relapsing-remitting, secondary progressive and progressive-relapsing multiple sclerosis disease courses.

As regards this clonotype: Its target is unknown.

V was clipped by 1 base and J by 5 bases, with 14 bases between them. The germline V gene has CDR1 SEHNR and CDR2 FQNEAQ (reference sequence). The CDR3 sequence is 16 residues long. Study outcomes and limitations: Samples prepared in the same batch strongly co-clustered by F measure. TRBV5-6, TRBV5-1 and TRBV20-1 were among roughly 5 TRBV segments more frequent in patients than controls.

Unique molecular identifiers were built into the TCR beta cDNA libraries. MiXCR, applied by TCRdb to the PCR reads, yields one record per CDR3 protein. The data contain 600,000 to 750,000 distinct CDR3 sequences, approximately 59% of them seen just once; the ten biggest clones take up about 10%. V and J are TRBV7-9 and TRBJ1-4; no firm D call. This TCR was recovered from a girl aged 2 to 10 with multiple sclerosis. What was sequenced was blood. CDR3 sequence: CASSLGRAVANEKLFF. CDR3 DNA: TGTGCCAGCAGCTTAGGAAGGGCCGTTGCCAATGAAAAACTGTTTTTT.